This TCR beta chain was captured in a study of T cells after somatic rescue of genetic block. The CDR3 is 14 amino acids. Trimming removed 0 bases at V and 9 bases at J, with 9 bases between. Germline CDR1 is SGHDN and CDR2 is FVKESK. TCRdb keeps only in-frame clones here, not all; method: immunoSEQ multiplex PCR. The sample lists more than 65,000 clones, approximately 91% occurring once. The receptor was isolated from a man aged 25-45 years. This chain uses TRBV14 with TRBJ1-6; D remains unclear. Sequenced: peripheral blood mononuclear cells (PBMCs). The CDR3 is CASSQDIQASPLHF. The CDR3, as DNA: TGTGCCAGCAGCCAAGACATCCAGGCTTCACCCCTCCACTTT.